The subject of this entry is one T cell receptor (beta chain). Antigen specificity is unknown. Treatment defined: 10-day PBMC culture with coronavirus spike peptide pools or control peptides (ViraFEST assay). Days 3 and 7 saw half the medium replaced with fresh IL-2 medium. Germline CDR1 and CDR2: WNHNN and SYGVQD (reference sequence). CDR3 length equals 13 residues. V lost 7 bases and J lost 0, with 6 bases in between. The sample originates from a study of vaccination and CD4 T cells after COVID-19. Across the whole study: Taking of post-vaccine samples occurred a median around 70 days after dose two (range 14 to 241).

CD4+ T cells that had been cultured provided DNA sequenced with the Oncomine TCR Beta short-read assay. TCRdb recomputed calls from the PCR reads with MiXCR, one row per CDR3 protein. The repertoire consists of about 4,000 distinct CDR3 sequences, with roughly 21% occurring once and the leading ten covering less than 25%. The sequence came from a human donor who had recovered from COVID-19. The J gene is TRBJ1-4, the V gene TRBV10-1; no reliable D call. The specimen was CD4+ T cells from blood, cultured in vitro. The CDR3: CASKPATNEKLFF. The CDR3 DNA reads as TGCGCCAGCAAACCAGCAACTAATGAAAAACTGTTTTTT.